This T cell receptor beta chain was captured in a study of T cell responses to AZD1222 COVID-19 vaccine. General study results and limits: Unmutated variant regions are reportedly the target of nearly half of TCRs that are spike-specific.

As to this clone: Its target is unknown.

Germline V gives CDR1 MDHEN, CDR2 SYDVKM. The germline V and J ends were trimmed by 7 bases and 0 bases, with 13 bases remaining between them. The length of the CDR3 is 16 residues. Using immunoSEQ multiplex PCR, the repertoire was profiled, and TCRdb retains in-frame clones only, with some absent. Of 200,000 to 300,000 clones in the sample, 90% to 95% were seen once. The receptor was derived from an adult in good health. V is TRBV28 and J is TRBJ2-6; D is perhaps TRBD2 (5 bases). The specimen comprised peripheral blood, sampled on day 0 of AZD1222 vaccination. Here the CDR3 DNA reads TGTGCCAGCACCCTCACGGGGAGCTCTGGGGCCAACGTCCTGACTTTC. Amino acids: CASTLTGSSGANVLTF.